This entry lists 29 T cell receptor beta chains sequenced from one sample in a study of blood T cell repertoires in COVID-19 (TCRdb year 2020). Libraries were prepared through the immunoSEQ multiplex PCR assay. TCRdb provides this immuneACCESS table in a form limited to in-frame rearrangements. Some clones are lacking; in checked studies, under half of them reflect an unresolved V gene, and why the rest are absent is not known. The sample profile shows about 170,000 clones; approximately 84% of them were found once. Of the sample, 2.5% to 3% is held by the ten largest clones. What was sequenced was peripheral blood. These receptors came from a woman older than 75 with COVID-19, enrolled during active disease.

The genes are TRBV9 and TRBJ2-7; the D gene is possibly TRBD2 (5 bases). V was trimmed by 3 bases and J by 10 bases, leaving 14 bases between them. The CDR3 totals 12 residues. Germline V gives CDR1 SGDLS, CDR2 YYNGEE. The CDR3 DNA reads as TGTGCCAGCAGCGGTACCGGCCGGGGACAGTACTTC. Amino acid sequence: CASSGTGRGQYF.

This chain connects TRBV27 to TRBJ1-1; D call uncertain. Germline V CDR1 and CDR2: MNHEY, SMNVEV (reference sequence). The V and J ends lost 2 bases and 8 bases respectively, with 18 bases between them. The CDR3 spans 15 residues. CDR3 sequence reads: CASSLLDMGSGEAFF. The CDR3 nucleotides are TGTGCCAGCAGTTTACTCGACATGGGGAGCGGGGAAGCTTTCTTT.

J is TRBJ2-7 and V is TRBV15; possibly TRBD1 for D (5 bases). Germline CDR1 and CDR2: LNHNV and YYDKDF (reference sequence). The CDR3 spans 17 residues. V shed 0 bases and J shed 2 bases, with 17 bases lying between them. The CDR3 DNA follows: TGTGCCACCAGCAGAGAGAAGGCCAGGGTCCTTGCCTACGAGCAGTACTTC. Encoded protein: CATSREKARVLAYEQYF.

CDR3 sequence reads: CASSGLDRGNEKLFF. DNA of the CDR3: TGTGCCAGCAGCGGACTGGACAGGGGGAACGAAAAACTGTTTTTT. This chain uses TRBV7-8 with TRBJ1-4, with 10 bases aligning to TRBD1. The V segment lost 5 bases and the J segment 8 bases; nucleotides outside the gene matches: 8. There are 15 residues in the CDR3. Germline V gene data show CDR1 as SGHVS and CDR2 as FQNEAQ.

CDR3 coding DNA: TGTGCCACCAGGCGGGGGGTTGGGGAGACCCAGTACTTC. This gives the protein CATRRGVGETQYF. This sequence joins TRBV15 and TRBJ2-5, with 8 bases that match TRBD2. V lost 6 bases, J lost 5 bases, and 5 bases stayed unmatched. From germline, CDR1 is LNHNV and CDR2 YYDKDF (reference sequence). There are 13 residues in the CDR3. The full variable domain, rest sourced from reference TRBV15 and TRBJ2-5, is DAMVIQNPRYQVTQFGKPVTLSCSQTLNHNVMYWYQQKSSQAPKLLFHYYDKDFNNEADTPDNFQSRRPNTSFCFLDIRSPGLGDTAMYLCATRRGVGETQYFGPGTRLLVL.

V gene TRBV18 combines with J gene TRBJ2-3; D unresolved. Looked up from germline, CDR1 is KGHSH and CDR2 is LQKENI. The CDR3 is 13 residues long. V was shortened by 3 bases and J by 5 bases, with 9 bases between the two germline ends. This CDR3 is CASSPLNVDTQYF. The CDR3 nucleotides read TGTGCCAGCTCACCCTTAAATGTAGATACGCAGTATTTT.

The chain joins TRBV12-5 to TRBJ2-3; TRBD1 aligns across 10 bases. The CDR3 is 15 amino acids. Trimming cost V 4 bases and J 1 base; bases outside gene matches: 2. From germline, CDR1 is LGHNT and CDR2 FRNRAP. CDR3 sequence: CASGSGTGGTDTQYF. CDR3 sequence (DNA): TGTGCTAGTGGTTCCGGGACAGGGGGCACAGATACGCAGTATTTT.

This clone was seen a handful of times. The chain has TRBV5-4 and TRBJ2-3; 11 bases fit TRBD2. The trim removed 4 bases at V and 3 bases at J, leaving 4 bases unmatched. Per the germline V gene, CDR1 is SGHNT and CDR2 is YYREEE (reference sequence). The length of the CDR3 is 15 residues. For the CDR3, the DNA is TGTGCCAGCAGCCCAACTAGCGGGAGTACAGATACGCAGTATTTT. Its protein is CASSPTSGSTDTQYF. The full variable domain, completed using reference TRBV5-4 and TRBJ2-3, is ETGVTQSPTHLIKTRGQQVTLRCSSQSGHNTVSWYQQALGQGPQFIFQYYREEENGRGNFPPRFSGLQFPNYSSELNVNALELDDSALYLCASSPTSGSTDTQYFGPGTRLTVL.

The V gene is TRBV6-2 or TRBV6-3, the J gene TRBJ2-5; possibly TRBD1 for D (5 bases). The germline CDR1 and CDR2 sequences are MNHEY and SVGEGT. This CDR3 is built from 16 residues. The V and J ends lost 0 bases and 5 bases respectively, with 16 bases between them. As DNA, the CDR3 is TGTGCCAGCAGTTACTCCGGACACCCCCTGGTGGAGACCCAGTACTTC. Amino acid sequence: CASSYSGHPLVETQYF.

The V and J genes are TRBV5-1 and TRBJ2-7, with TRBD2 identical over 12 bases. The CDR3 covers 15 residues. CDR1 and CDR2 from the germline V gene are SGHRS and YFSETQ. V gave up 5 bases and J gave up 4 bases; unmatched junction bases: 7. The CDR3 protein is CASSGLAGQGYEQYF. Here the CDR3 DNA reads TGCGCCAGCAGTGGACTAGCGGGACAAGGGTACGAGCAGTACTTC. The complete variable domain, with remaining parts taken from reference TRBV5-1 and TRBJ2-7, reads KAGVTQTPRYLIKTRGQQVTLSCSPISGHRSVSWYQQTPGQGLQFLFEYFSETQRNKGNFPGRFSGRQFSNSRSEMNVSTLELGDSALYLCASSGLAGQGYEQYFGPGTRLTVT.

V is TRBV24-1 and J is TRBJ2-3, with TRBD2 matching 7 bases. The germline V gene has CDR1 KGHDR and CDR2 SFDVKD. J gave up 0 bases and V 8 bases, and 4 bases lay outside the gene matches. This CDR3 spans 14 amino acids. This chain's CDR3 is CATKPAGSTDTQYF. CDR3 bases: TGTGCCACCAAGCCAGCGGGAAGCACAGATACGCAGTATTTT.

The gene calls are TRBV18 and TRBJ1-5; a possible D gene is TRBD1 (5 bases). The germline CDR1 and CDR2 sequences are KGHSH and LQKENI. Trimming cost V 3 bases and J 8 bases, with 14 bases left between them. This CDR3 comprises 14 residues. CDR3 bases: TGTGCCAGCTCACCCGACAGATTAGCGGAGCCCCAGCATTTT. Translation gives CASSPDRLAEPQHF.

The chain has TRBV30 and TRBJ1-2; 8 positions agree with TRBD1. Germline V gives CDR1 GTSNPN, CDR2 SVGIG (reference sequence). With 1 base clipped from V and 5 bases from J, the junction kept 9 bases outside the gene matches. There are 15 residues in the CDR3. For the CDR3, the DNA is TGTGCCTGGAGTGGGCCCGGACAGGGCGTTTATGGCTACACCTTC. Protein product: CAWSGPGQGVYGYTF.

This chain connects TRBV18 to TRBJ2-7, with 10 bases fitting TRBD2. V trimming: 4 bases; J trimming: 1 base; junction bases outside the gene matches: 7. The CDR3 runs 16 residues. Germline V gives CDR1 KGHSH, CDR2 LQKENI. CDR3 nucleotides: TGTGCCAGCTCACGTAGCCCTAGCGGGGGATCCTACGAGCAGTACTTC. Translating gives CASSRSPSGGSYEQYF.

The chain links TRBV2 to TRBJ2-2, with no clear D. The germline V gene has CDR1 SNHLY and CDR2 FYNNEI. The V end was cut by 2 bases, the J end by 2 bases, with 12 bases between. The length of the CDR3 is 16 residues. The CDR3 DNA is TGTGCCAGCAGTGAATATCTCATGAGCAACACCGGGGAGCTGTTTTTT. This encodes CASSEYLMSNTGELFF.

The chain uses TRBV4-3 and TRBJ2-3, with D maybe TRBD2 (7 bases). The V gene lost 3 bases and the J gene lost 8 bases, with 15 bases spanning the gap. This CDR3 is 14 amino acids long. Looked up from germline, CDR1 is LGHNA and CDR2 is YSLEER. DNA of the CDR3: TGCGCCAGCAGCCAGTGGGGGGGGCCAGGTACGCAGTATTTT. Its translation is CASSQWGGPGTQYF.

The V gene is TRBV6-5, the J gene TRBJ1-1; D remains ambiguous. Trimming cost V 11 bases and J 4 bases, with 20 bases left between them. Germline lookup yields CDR1 MNHEY and CDR2 SVGAGI. The CDR3 has 14 amino acids. The chain's CDR3 is CAAVGRGGGTEAFF. CDR3 in DNA: TGTGCCGCGGTCGGAAGAGGCGGCGGCACTGAAGCTTTCTTT.

The chain employs TRBV19 and TRBJ2-5; 13 nucleotides agree with TRBD2. This CDR3 region has 18 residues. Germline loops: CDR1 LNHDA, CDR2 SQIVND (reference sequence). After removal of 5 bases from V and 5 bases from J, the junction contained 14 bases not matched to a gene. Here the CDR3 reads CASSRRTSGGLPGETQYF. CDR3 nucleotides: TGTGCCAGTAGTCGACGGACTAGCGGGGGCCTCCCCGGGGAGACCCAGTACTTC. Supplemented by reference TRBV19 and TRBJ2-5, the full variable domain reads DGGITQSPKYLFRKEGQNVTLSCEQNLNHDAMYWYRQDPGQGLRLIYYSQIVNDFQKGDIAEGYSVSREKKESFPLTVTSAQKNPTAFYLCASSRRTSGGLPGETQYFGPGTRLLVL.

The chain couples TRBV2 to TRBJ2-3, with D unclear. CDR1 and CDR2 (germline): SNHLY, FYNNEI. This CDR3 comprises 14 residues. Trimming stripped 5 bases from V and 0 bases from J, with 9 bases between. The CDR3, as DNA: TGTGCCAGCAGTCCCCTGACTAGCACAGATACGCAGTATTTT. Its protein product is CASSPLTSTDTQYF.

The CDR3 nucleotides are TGTGCCAGCAGCCCACAGGGACGCTCTGGGGCCAACGTCCTGACTTTC. The encoded protein is CASSPQGRSGANVLTF. This chain connects TRBV3-1 (or the pseudogene TRBV3-2) to TRBJ2-6; tentative D call: TRBD1 (6 bases). Germline CDR1 is LGHDT and CDR2 is YNNKEL (reference sequence). V lost 4 bases to trimming and J lost 0 bases, with 10 bases between them. This CDR3 has 16 residues.

The rearrangement uses TRBV5-4 and TRBJ2-5; 8 nucleotides agree with TRBD2. Germline lookup yields CDR1 SGHNT and CDR2 YYREEE (reference sequence). The V segment lost 2 bases and the J segment 4 bases; nucleotides outside the gene matches: 7. This CDR3 spans 15 amino acids. The DNA for the CDR3 is TGTGCCAGCAGCTTAAGCGGGAGCTTCGGAGAGACCCAGTACTTC. Amino acid sequence: CASSLSGSFGETQYF.

Details on this clone: This may stem from a read error, because a much larger clone lies one nucleotide away. This rearrangement joins TRBV6-5 to TRBJ2-7; the D gene is possibly TRBD2 (5 bases). The CDR3 sequence is 15 residues long. Per the germline V gene, CDR1 is MNHEY and CDR2 is SVGAGI. The CDR3 DNA reads as TGTGCCAGCAATTACTCAGTGGGAGTGCGCGGCGAGCAGTACTTC. Translation gives CASNYSVGVRGEQYF.

The V call is TRBV6-5, the J call TRBJ1-2; TRBD1 matches at 7 bases. After removal of 10 bases from V and 7 bases from J, the junction contained 6 bases not matched to a gene. Germline CDR1 reads MNHEY; CDR2 reads SVGAGI. The CDR3 extends over 11 amino acids. CDR3 in DNA: TGTGCCAACAAACAGGGGCTTGGCTACACCTTC. It specifies CANKQGLGYTF.

This clone came up once. This chain uses TRBV10-3 with TRBJ1-1, with D possibly matching TRBD1 (6 bases). Looked up from germline, CDR1 is ENHRY and CDR2 is SYGVKD. This CDR3 is built from 16 residues. The V and J ends lost 0 bases and 3 bases respectively, with 14 bases between them. CDR3 bases: TGTGCCATCAGTGAGTCTGGCTCTCCAGGGGACACTGAAGCTTTCTTT. The encoded protein is CAISESGSPGDTEAFF.

DNA for the CDR3: TGTGCCAGCAGTACGATGGGGGGGCTACAGCATTTT. Translated: CASSTMGGLQHF. The chain has TRBV27 and TRBJ1-5; a possible D gene is TRBD1 (6 bases). The germline gives CDR1 MNHEY, CDR2 SMNVEV (reference sequence). The germline V and J ends were trimmed by 5 bases and 13 bases, with 15 bases remaining between them. The length of the CDR3 is 12 residues.

V and J are TRBV12-5 and TRBJ2-5, with 7 bases matching TRBD2. CDR1 is LGHNT and CDR2 is FRNRAP in the germline V gene. The ends lost 2 bases at V and 7 bases at J; junction bases unmatched: 13. The CDR3 runs to 16 residues. The CDR3 is CASGLTSGAGQVTQYF. The CDR3 DNA follows: TGTGCTAGTGGTTTGACGAGCGGGGCTGGCCAGGTGACCCAGTACTTC.

The chain employs TRBV5-6 and TRBJ2-7, with TRBD1 as a possible D gene (6 bases). Germline V lookup: CDR1 SGHDT, CDR2 YYEEEE. V was pared by 3 bases and J by 2 bases, with 12 bases between. The CDR3 has 14 amino acids. In nucleotides, the CDR3 is TGTGCCAGCAGCTGGCCGGGGACAACCTACGAGCAGTACTTC. It translates to CASSWPGTTYEQYF.

V is TRBV19 and J is TRBJ1-2; weak D call: TRBD1 (6 bases). CDR1 LNHDA and CDR2 SQIVND come from the germline V gene (reference sequence). The CDR3 sequence is 14 residues long. Between the trimmed V and J ends, which lost 8 bases and 4 bases, there was a span of 17 bases. The CDR3 DNA reads as TGTGCCAGTTCGTCCGGACAGAGATCCTATGGCTACACCTTC. Translated: CASSSGQRSYGYTF. The full variable domain, rest sourced from reference TRBV19 and TRBJ1-2, is DGGITQSPKYLFRKEGQNVTLSCEQNLNHDAMYWYRQDPGQGLRLIYYSQIVNDFQKGDIAEGYSVSREKKESFPLTVTSAQKNPTAFYLCASSSGQRSYGYTFGSGTRLTVV.

V is TRBV5-1 and J is TRBJ2-1; 7 positions agree with TRBD2. The CDR3 is made up of 12 amino acids. Trimming at V came to 4 bases and at J to 8 bases, leaving 3 bases not matched to a gene. The germline CDR1 and CDR2 sequences are SGHRS and YFSETQ. CDR3 amino acids: CASSTGLDEQFF. The CDR3 coding sequence is TGCGCCAGCAGCACAGGACTAGATGAGCAGTTCTTC.